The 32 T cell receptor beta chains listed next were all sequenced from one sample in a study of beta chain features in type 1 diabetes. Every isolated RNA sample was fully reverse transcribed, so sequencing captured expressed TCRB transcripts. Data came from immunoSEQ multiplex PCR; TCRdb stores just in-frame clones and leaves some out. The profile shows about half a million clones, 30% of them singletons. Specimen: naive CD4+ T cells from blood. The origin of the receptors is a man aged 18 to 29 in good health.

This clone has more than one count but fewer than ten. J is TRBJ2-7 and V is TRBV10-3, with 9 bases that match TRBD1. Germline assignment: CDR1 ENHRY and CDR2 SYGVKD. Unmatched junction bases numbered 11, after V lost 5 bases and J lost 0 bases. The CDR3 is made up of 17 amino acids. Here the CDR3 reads CAISTSQGQGPSYEQYF. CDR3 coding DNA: TGTGCCATCAGTACCTCTCAGGGACAGGGACCCTCCTACGAGCAGTACTTC.

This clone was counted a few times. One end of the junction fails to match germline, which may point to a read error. CDR3 nucleotides: TGTGCCAGCAGCCCTCGGGACGGACCTATTCGGGCCTTC. Translating it yields CASSPRDGPIRAF. This chain connects TRBV7-9 to TRBJ1-2, with D possibly being TRBD1 (5 bases). Germline-derived CDR1 and CDR2 are SEHNR and FQNEAQ (reference sequence). This CDR3 is built from 13 residues.

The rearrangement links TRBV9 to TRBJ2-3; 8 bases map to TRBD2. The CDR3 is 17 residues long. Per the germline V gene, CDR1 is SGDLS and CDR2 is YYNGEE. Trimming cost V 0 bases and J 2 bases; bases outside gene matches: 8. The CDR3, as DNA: TGTGCCAGCAGCGTAGAAATAGCGGGGATATACACAGATACGCAGTATTTT. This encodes CASSVEIAGIYTDTQYF.

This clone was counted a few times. CDR3 bases: TGTGCCAGCAGCGCCCTCGGGTTAGAGCAGTACTTC. Its translation: CASSALGLEQYF. This chain connects TRBV6-5 to TRBJ2-7; D is unclear. This CDR3 has 12 amino acids. V was clipped by 6 bases and J by 7 bases, with 13 bases between them. Germline-derived CDR1 and CDR2 are MNHEY and SVGAGI.

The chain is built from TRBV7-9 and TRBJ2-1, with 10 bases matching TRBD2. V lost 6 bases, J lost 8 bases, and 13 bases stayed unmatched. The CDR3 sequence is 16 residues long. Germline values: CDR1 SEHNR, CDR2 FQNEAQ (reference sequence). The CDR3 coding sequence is TGTGCCAGCAGTCTCGCGCTAGCGGGAGTAGGCTATGAGCAGTTCTTC. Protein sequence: CASSLALAGVGYEQFF.

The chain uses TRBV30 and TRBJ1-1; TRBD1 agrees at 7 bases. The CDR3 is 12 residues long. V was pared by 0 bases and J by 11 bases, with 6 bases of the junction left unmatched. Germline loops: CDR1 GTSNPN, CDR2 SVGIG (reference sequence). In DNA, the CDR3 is TGTGCCTGGAGTGTACAAAGGGGGCAGGCTTTCTTT. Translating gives CAWSVQRGQAFF.

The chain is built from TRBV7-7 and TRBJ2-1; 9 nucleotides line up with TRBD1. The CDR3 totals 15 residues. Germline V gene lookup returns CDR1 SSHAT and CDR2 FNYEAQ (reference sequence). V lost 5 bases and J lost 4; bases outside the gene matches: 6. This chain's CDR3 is CASSIGTGNYNEQFF. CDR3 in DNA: TGTGCCAGCAGCATAGGGACAGGGAATTACAATGAGCAGTTCTTC.

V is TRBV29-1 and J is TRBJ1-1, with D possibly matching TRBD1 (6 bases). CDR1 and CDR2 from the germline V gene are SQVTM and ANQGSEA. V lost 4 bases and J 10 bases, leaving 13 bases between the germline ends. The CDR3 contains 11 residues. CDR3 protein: CSVAGAYPAFF. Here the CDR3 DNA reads TGCAGCGTTGCAGGGGCTTATCCAGCTTTCTTT.

The CDR3 loop is CASSLLVAAETQYF. In DNA form, the CDR3 reads TGTGCCAGCAGCTTACTGGTAGCGGCAGAGACCCAGTACTTC. V gene TRBV7-2 combines with J gene TRBJ2-5; D might be TRBD2 (6 bases). Trimming took 2 bases from V and 4 from J, leaving 11 bases between them. Per germline, CDR1 SGHTA and CDR2 FQGNSA. The CDR3 has 14 amino acids.

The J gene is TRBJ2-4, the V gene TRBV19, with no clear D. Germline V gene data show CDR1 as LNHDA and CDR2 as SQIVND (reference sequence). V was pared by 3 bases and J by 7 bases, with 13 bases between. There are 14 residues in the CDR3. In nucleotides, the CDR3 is TGTGCCAGTAGTATCACCCCGGCTGGGAACATTCAGTACTTC. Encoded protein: CASSITPAGNIQYF.

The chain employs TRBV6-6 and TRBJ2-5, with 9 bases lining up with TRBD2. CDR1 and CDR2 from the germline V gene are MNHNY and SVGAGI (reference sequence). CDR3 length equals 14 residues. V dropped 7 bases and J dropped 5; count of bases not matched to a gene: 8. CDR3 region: CASKTSGAGETQYF. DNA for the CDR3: TGTGCCAGCAAGACTAGCGGCGCAGGGGAGACCCAGTACTTC.

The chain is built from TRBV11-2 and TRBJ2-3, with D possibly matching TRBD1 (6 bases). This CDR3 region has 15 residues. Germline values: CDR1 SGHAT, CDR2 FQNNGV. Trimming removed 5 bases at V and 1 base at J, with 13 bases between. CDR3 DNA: TGTGCCAGCAGCCGAGGGGCAGGGGGCACAGATACGCAGTATTTT. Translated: CASSRGAGGTDTQYF.

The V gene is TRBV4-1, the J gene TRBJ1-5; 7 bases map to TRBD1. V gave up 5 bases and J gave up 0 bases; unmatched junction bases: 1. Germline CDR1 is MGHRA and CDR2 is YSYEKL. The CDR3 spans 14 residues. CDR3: CASSGTVSNQPQHF. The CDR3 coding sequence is TGCGCCAGCAGCGGGACAGTTAGCAATCAGCCCCAGCATTTT.

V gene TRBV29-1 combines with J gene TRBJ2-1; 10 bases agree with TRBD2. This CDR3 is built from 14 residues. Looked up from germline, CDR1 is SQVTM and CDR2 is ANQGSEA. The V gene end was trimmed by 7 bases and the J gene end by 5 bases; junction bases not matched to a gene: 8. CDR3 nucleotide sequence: TGCAGCGCCGTAGGACTAGCGGAAAACAATGAGCAGTTCTTC. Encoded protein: CSAVGLAENNEQFF.

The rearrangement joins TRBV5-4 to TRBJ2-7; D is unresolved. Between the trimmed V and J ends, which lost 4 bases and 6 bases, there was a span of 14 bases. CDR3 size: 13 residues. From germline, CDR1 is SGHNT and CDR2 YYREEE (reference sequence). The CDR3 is CASSPPWTSEQYF. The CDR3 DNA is TGTGCCAGCAGCCCTCCATGGACGAGCGAGCAGTACTTC.

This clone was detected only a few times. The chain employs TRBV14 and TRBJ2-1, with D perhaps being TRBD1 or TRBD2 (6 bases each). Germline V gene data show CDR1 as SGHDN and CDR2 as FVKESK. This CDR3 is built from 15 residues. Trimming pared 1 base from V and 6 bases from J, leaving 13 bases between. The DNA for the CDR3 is TGTGCCAGCAGCCAAGCTGGGGGGCACGGCAATGAGCAGTTCTTC. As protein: CASSQAGGHGNEQFF.

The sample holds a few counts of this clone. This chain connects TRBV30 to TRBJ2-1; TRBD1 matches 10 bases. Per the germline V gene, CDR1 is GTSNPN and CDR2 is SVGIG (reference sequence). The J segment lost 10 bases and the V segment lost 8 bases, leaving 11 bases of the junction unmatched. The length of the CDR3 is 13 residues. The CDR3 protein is CARRTGGGVEQFF. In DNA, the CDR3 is TGTGCCCGCCGGACAGGGGGAGGCGTGGAGCAGTTCTTC.

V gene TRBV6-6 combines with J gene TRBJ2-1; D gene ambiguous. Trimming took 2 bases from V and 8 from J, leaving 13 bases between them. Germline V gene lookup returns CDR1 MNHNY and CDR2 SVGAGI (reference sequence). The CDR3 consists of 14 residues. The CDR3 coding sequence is TGTGCCAGCAGTTACCGAGACACCTGGGATGAGCAGTTCTTC. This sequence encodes CASSYRDTWDEQFF.

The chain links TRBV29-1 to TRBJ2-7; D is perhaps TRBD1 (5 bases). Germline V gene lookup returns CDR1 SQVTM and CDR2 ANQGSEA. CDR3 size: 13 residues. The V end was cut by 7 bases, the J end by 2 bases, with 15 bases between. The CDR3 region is CSARRGPAYEQYF. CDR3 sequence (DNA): TGCAGCGCCCGAAGGGGTCCCGCCTACGAGCAGTACTTC.

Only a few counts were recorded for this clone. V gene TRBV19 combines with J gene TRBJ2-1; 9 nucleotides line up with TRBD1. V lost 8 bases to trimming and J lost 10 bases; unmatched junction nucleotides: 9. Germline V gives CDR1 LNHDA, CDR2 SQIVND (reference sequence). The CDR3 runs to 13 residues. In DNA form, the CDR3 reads TGTGCCAGTGGGGGACAGGGCTTCGTGGAGCAGTTCTTC. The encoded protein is CASGGQGFVEQFF.

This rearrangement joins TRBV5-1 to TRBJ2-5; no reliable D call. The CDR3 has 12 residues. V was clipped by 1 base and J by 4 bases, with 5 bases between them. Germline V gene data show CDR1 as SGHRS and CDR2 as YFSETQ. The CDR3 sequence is CASSLLLETQYF. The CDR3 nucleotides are TGCGCCAGCAGCTTGTTATTAGAGACCCAGTACTTC.

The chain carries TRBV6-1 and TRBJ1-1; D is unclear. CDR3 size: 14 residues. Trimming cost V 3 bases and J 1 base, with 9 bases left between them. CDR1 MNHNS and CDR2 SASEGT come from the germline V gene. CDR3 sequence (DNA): TGTGCCAGCAGTGAGTCTAGGCGGAACACTGAAGCTTTCTTT. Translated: CASSESRRNTEAFF.

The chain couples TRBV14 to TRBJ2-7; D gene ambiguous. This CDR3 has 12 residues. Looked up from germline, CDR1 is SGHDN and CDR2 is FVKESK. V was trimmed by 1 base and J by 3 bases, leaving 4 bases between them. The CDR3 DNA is TGTGCCAGCAGCCAAGTTCGCTACGAGCAGTACTTC. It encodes CASSQVRYEQYF. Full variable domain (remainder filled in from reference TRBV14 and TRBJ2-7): EAGVTQFPSHSVIEKGQTVTLRCDPISGHDNLYWYRRVMGKEIKFLLHFVKESKQDESGMPNNRFLAERTGGTYSTLKVQPAELEDSGVYFCASSQVRYEQYFGPGTRLTVT.

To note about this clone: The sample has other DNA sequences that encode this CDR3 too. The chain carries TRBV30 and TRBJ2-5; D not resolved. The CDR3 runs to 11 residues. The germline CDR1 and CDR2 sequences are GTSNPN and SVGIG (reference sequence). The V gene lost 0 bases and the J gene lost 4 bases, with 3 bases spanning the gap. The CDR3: CAWSVGETQYF. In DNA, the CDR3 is TGTGCCTGGAGTGTCGGAGAGACCCAGTACTTC.

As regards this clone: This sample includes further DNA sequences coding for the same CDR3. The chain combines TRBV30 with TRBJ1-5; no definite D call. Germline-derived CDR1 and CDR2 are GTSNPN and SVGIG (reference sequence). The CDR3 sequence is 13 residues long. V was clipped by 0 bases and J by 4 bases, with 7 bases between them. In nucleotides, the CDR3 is TGTGCCTGGAGTGTAGGGTCAAATCAGCCCCAGCATTTT. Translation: CAWSVGSNQPQHF.

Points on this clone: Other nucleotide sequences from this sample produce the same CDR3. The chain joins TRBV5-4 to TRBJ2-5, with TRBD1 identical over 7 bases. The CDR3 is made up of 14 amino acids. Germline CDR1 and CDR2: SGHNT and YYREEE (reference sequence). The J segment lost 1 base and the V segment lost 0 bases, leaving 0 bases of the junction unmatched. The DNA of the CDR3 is TGTGCCAGCAGCTTGGGACAGGGCCAAGAGACCCAGTACTTC. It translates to CASSLGQGQETQYF.

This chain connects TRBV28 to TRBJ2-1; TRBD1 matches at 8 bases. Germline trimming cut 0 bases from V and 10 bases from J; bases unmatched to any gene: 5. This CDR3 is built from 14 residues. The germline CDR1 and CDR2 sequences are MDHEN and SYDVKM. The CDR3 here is CASSLWTGAGEQFF. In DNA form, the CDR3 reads TGTGCCAGCAGTTTATGGACAGGGGCAGGAGAGCAGTTCTTC.

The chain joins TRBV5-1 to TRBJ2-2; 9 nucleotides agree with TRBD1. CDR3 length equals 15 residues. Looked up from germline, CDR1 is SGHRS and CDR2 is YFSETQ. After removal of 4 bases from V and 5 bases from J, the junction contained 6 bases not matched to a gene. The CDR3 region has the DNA TGCGCCAGCAGCATGGACAGGGGCGGAACCGGGGAGCTGTTTTTT. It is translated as CASSMDRGGTGELFF.

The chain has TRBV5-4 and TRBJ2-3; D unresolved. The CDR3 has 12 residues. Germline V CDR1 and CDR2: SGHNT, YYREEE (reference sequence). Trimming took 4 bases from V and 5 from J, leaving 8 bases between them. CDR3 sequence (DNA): TGTGCCAGCAGCCACCAAAAAGATACGCAGTATTTT. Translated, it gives CASSHQKDTQYF.

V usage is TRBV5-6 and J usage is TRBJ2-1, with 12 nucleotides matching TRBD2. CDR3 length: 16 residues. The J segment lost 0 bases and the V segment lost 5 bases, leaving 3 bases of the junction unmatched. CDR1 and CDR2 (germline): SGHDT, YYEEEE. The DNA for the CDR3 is TGTGCCAGCAGTTCGACTAGCGGGAGCTCCTACAATGAGCAGTTCTTC. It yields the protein CASSSTSGSSYNEQFF.

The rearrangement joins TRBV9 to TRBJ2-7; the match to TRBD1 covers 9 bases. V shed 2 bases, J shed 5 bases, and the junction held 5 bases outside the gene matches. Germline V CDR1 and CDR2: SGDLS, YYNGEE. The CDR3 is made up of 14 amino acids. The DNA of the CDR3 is TGTGCCAGCAGCGTCGGGACAGGGTTCCACGAGCAGTACTTC. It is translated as CASSVGTGFHEQYF.

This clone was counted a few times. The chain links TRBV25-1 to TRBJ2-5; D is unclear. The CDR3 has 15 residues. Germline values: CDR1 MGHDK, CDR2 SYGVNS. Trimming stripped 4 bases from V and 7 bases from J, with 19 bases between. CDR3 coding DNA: TGTGCCAGCAGTGCCCTTGAGTCCACCCCGGGGACCCAGTACTTC. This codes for CASSALESTPGTQYF.